This TCR beta chain was recovered during a study of shared clonotypes between healthy human individuals. Regarding the study as a whole: Richness estimates generally favored naive over memory subsets.

Germline assignment: CDR1 SGHRS and CDR2 YFSETQ. The V end lost 2 bases, the J end lost 4 bases, and 18 bases lay between the germline ends. There are 16 residues in the CDR3. About this clone itself: Its antigen is currently unknown.

Adult donors, all healthy and HIV-negative, had no recent acute infections or vaccinations. Methods used by the authors: Quality scores were absent from the junction-only immunoSEQ sequences, so filtering differed. Produced via immunoSEQ multiplex PCR; TCRdb's table is partial and in-frame only. D and trimming were read from the DNA, whereas the V and J calls and clone size are those reported in that table. Seen here are around 1,000,000 clones, roughly 80% observed once, and the top ten hold 0.7% to 0.95%. The TCR comes from a man younger than 35 in good health. Some clones in this sample may be carry-over from other donors' samples. The sample was memory CD4+ T cells from PBMCs. Subset described: CD45RA-negative fraction. The chain is built from TRBV5-1 and TRBJ2-5, with a weak D call TRBD1 (8 bases). The DNA for the CDR3 is TGCGCCAGCAGCTTAATCCTGACAGGGGAGGGAGAGACCCAGTACTTC. Amino acids: CASSLILTGEGETQYF.